This T cell receptor beta chain was identified in a study of vaccination and CD4 T cells after COVID-19. Notes on this clonotype: Antigen specificity is unknown. At one end, the junction sequence differs from germline, possibly due to a read error.

CDR3 length equals 13 residues. The germline V gene has CDR1 SGHTS and CDR2 YDEGEE. Cultured CD4+ T cell DNA was sequenced using the Oncomine TCR Beta short-read assay. TCRdb reprocessed the PCR reads via MiXCR and lists one record per CDR3 protein. The table records approximately 15,000 distinct CDR3 sequences, roughly 45% of them present only once. Stated treatment: 10-day PBMC culture with coronavirus spike peptide pools or control peptides (ViraFEST assay). This clonotype was sampled from a human donor who had recovered from COVID-19. The chain is built from TRBV5-8 and TRBJ1-1; D gene unclear. Sequenced material: CD4+ T cells from blood, cultured in vitro, taken after SARS-CoV-2 vaccination. The CDR3 region has the DNA TGTGCCAGCAGCGGCGGGGATTCGCTGGTGAGTGTCTTT. Its translation: CASSGGDSLVSVF.